The rows below give T cell receptor beta chains drawn from one sample of a study of OX40 agonist ivuxolimab in advanced cancers. Produced via immunoSEQ multiplex PCR; TCRdb's table is partial and in-frame only. Among some 95,000 clones listed, about 88% were seen once. The input for sequencing was CD4+ or CD8+ T cells sorted from blood, taken in a trial of the OX40 agonist ivuxolimab. Every receptor here comes from an adult with an advanced solid tumor such as melanoma, head and neck, liver or kidney cancer. The CDR3 runs from the conserved cysteine through the conserved F or W. D genes are given only for firm matches.

>13|-|TRBJ2-3|TRBV7-2
CASSRGFTDTQYF
TGTGCCAGCAGCAGGGGGTTCACAGATACGCAGTATTTT
>12|TRBD1|TRBJ1-4|TRBV30
CAWSTTGVKLFF
TGTGCCTGGAGTACTACAGGGGTAAAACTGTTTTTT
>17|TRBD1|TRBJ2-3|TRBV4-3
CASSQIAAVTGVDTQYF
TGCGCCAGCAGCCAGATCGCGGCCGTGACAGGGGTAGATACGCAGTATTTT
>16|-|TRBJ2-3|TRBV9
CASSVGTAPDTDTQYF
TGTGCCAGCAGCGTTGGGACGGCTCCAGACACAGATACGCAGTATTTT
>13|TRBD1|TRBJ1-2|TRBV5-1
CASSPGGSEGYTF
TGCGCCAGCAGCCCAGGGGGTTCAGAGGGCTACACCTTC
>15|TRBD2|TRBJ2-3|TRBV5-4
CASSSASGLTDTQYF
TGTGCCAGCAGCTCCGCTAGCGGGTTGACAGATACGCAGTATTTT
>15|TRBD1|TRBJ2-4|TRBV14
CASSRPGTGKNIQYF
TGTGCCAGCAGCCGACCAGGGACAGGGAAAAACATTCAGTACTTC
>15|-|TRBJ1-1|TRBV5-1
CASTGREGLNTEAFF
TGCGCCAGCACAGGCCGTGAGGGGCTGAACACTGAAGCTTTCTTT
>15|TRBD1|TRBJ1-2|TRBV2
CASSGRQGYTYGYTF
TGTGCCAGCAGTGGCCGACAGGGTTATACCTATGGCTACACCTTC
>15|TRBD2|TRBJ2-5|TRBV7-2
CASSQWTSGRETQYF
TGTGCCAGCAGCCAGTGGACTAGCGGGAGGGAGACCCAGTACTTC